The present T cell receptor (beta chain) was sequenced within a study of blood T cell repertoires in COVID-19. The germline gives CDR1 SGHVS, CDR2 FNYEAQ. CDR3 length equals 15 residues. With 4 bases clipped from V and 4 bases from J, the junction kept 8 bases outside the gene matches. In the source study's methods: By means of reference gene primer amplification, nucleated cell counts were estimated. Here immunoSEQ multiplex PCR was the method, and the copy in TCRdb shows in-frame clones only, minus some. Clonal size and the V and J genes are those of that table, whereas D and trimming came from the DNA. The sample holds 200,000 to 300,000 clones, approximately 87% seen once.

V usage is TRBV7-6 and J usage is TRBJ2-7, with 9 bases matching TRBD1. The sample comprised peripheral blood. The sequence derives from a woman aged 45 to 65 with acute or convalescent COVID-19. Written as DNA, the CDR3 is TGTGCCAGCAGCTACGACCCGGGACAGGGATACGAGCAGTACTTC. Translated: CASSYDPGQGYEQYF.